The clone carrying this T cell receptor (beta chain) was counted once. Antigen specificity is unknown. These data originate in a study of radiation and T cells in renal cell carcinoma. At the level of the study: Nephrectomy followed 15 Gy stereotactic body radiation by 4 weeks. Overall study findings and caveats: In blood, top tumor clones expanded by 2 weeks, shrinking by 4. Pretreatment tumor biopsies were lacking, so baseline clonotypes are unknown.

The CDR3 covers 15 residues. Trimming took off 3 bases at V and 0 bases at J, with 9 bases between the two ends. Germline loops: CDR1 MNHEY, CDR2 SVGAGI. The time point was: baseline pretreatment blood. Treatment noted: 15 Gy SBRT to primary tumor, nephrectomy 4 weeks later. After SBRT, blood was collected at 2 and 4 weeks, plus baseline. Here immunoSEQ multiplex PCR was the method, and the copy in TCRdb shows in-frame clones only, minus some. The sample records about 150,000 clones, less than 90% being singletons. The material was blood, obtained from a patient whose treatment included radiotherapy and nephrectomy. The TCR comes from a woman in her seventies with renal cell carcinoma. This chain joins TRBV6-5 and TRBJ1-3; no clear D. The CDR3 DNA is TGTGCCAGCAGTTATGGTAGAGGCTCTGGAAACACCATATATTTT. This codes for CASSYGRGSGNTIYF.